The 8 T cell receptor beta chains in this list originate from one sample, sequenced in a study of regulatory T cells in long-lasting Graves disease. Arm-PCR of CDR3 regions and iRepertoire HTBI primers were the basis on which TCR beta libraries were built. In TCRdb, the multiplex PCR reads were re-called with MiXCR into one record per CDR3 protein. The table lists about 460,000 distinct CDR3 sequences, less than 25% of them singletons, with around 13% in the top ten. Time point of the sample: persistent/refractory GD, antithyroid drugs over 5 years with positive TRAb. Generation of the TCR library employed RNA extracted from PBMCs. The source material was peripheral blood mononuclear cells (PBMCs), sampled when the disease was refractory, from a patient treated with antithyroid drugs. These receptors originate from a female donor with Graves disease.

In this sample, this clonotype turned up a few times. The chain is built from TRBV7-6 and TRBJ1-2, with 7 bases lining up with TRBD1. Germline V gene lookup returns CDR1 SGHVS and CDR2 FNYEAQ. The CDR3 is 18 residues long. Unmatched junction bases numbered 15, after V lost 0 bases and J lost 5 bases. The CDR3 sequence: CASSLAGRDSQNLYGYTF. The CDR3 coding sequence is TGTGCCAGCAGCTTAGCAGGTCGGGACAGCCAAAACCTATATGGCTACACCTTC.

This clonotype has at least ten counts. CDR3 amino acids: CASSFSGGHYGYTF. CDR3 coding DNA: TGTGCCAGCAGTTTTAGTGGGGGCCACTATGGCTACACCTTC. This sequence joins TRBV11-2 and TRBJ1-2, with TRBD1 as a possible D gene (6 bases). The germline V gene encodes CDR1 SGHAT and CDR2 FQNNGV. The length of the CDR3 is 14 residues. The V end was cut by 6 bases, the J end by 3 bases, with 14 bases between.

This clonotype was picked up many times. CDR3 residues: CASSLGQFNEKLFF. For the CDR3, the DNA is TGTGCCAGCAGCTTAGGGCAGTTTAATGAAAAACTGTTTTTT. The rearrangement joins TRBV11-2 to TRBJ1-4; D unclear. CDR3 length equals 14 residues. V shed 1 base and J shed 4 bases, with 7 bases lying between them. Germline assignment: CDR1 SGHAT and CDR2 FQNNGV.

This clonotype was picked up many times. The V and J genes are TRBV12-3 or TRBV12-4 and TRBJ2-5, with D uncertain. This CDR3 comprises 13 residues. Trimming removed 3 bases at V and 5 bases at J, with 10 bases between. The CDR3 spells CASSFLGAETQYF. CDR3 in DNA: TGTGCCAGCAGTTTTTTAGGTGCGGAGACCCAGTACTTC.

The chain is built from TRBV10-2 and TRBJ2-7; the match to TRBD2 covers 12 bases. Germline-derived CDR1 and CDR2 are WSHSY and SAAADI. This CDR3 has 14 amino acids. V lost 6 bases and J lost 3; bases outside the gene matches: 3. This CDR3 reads CASRGLAGFYEQYF. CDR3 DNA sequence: TGCGCCAGCAGAGGACTAGCGGGATTCTACGAGCAGTACTTC.

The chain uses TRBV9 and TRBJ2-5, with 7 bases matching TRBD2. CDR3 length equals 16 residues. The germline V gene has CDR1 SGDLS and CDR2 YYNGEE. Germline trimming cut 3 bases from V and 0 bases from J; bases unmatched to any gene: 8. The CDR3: CASSEGTKSYQETQYF. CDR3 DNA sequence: TGTGCCAGCAGCGAGGGGACTAAGAGCTACCAAGAGACCCAGTACTTC.

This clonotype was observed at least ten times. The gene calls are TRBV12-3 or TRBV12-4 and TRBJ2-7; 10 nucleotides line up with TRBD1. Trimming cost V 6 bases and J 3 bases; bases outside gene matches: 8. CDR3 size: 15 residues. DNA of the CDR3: TGTGCCAGCAGCTCGGGACAGGGGAAGAACTACGAGCAGTACTTC. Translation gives CASSSGQGKNYEQYF.

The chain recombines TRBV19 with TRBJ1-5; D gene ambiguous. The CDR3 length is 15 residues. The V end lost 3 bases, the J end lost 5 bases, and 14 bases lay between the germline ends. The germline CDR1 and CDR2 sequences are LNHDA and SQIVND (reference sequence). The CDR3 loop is CASSMEDLTDQPQHF. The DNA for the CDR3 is TGTGCCAGTAGTATGGAGGATCTGACCGATCAGCCCCAGCATTTT.